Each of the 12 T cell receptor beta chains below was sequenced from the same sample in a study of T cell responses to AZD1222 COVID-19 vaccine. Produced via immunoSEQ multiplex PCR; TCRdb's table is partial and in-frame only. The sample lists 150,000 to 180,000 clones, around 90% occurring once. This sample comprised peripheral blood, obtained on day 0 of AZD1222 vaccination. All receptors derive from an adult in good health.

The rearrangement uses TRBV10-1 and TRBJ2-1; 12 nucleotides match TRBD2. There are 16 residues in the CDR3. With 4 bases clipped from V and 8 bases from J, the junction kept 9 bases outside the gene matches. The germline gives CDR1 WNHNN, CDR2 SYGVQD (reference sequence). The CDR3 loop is CASSGPTSGSLDEQFF. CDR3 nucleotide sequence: TGCGCCAGCAGTGGTCCGACTAGCGGGAGCCTCGATGAGCAGTTCTTC.

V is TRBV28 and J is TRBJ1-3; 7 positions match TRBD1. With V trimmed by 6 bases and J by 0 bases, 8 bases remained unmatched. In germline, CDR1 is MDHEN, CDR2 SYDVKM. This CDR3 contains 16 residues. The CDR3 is CASSLTGENSGNTIYF. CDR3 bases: TGTGCCAGCAGCCTCACAGGGGAAAACTCTGGAAACACCATATATTTT.

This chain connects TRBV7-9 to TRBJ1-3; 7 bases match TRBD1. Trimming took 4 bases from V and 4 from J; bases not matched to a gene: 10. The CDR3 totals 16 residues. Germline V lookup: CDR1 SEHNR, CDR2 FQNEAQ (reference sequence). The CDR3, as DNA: TGTGCCAGCAGCTCCCCAGGGGGGGGGCCGGGAAACACCATATATTTT. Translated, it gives CASSSPGGGPGNTIYF.

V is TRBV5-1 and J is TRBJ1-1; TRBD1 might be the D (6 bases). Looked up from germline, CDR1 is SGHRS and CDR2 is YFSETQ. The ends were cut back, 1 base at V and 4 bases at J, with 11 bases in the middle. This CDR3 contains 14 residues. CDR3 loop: CASSLLVGATEAFF. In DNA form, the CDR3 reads TGCGCCAGCAGCTTGCTTGTGGGGGCCACTGAAGCTTTCTTT.

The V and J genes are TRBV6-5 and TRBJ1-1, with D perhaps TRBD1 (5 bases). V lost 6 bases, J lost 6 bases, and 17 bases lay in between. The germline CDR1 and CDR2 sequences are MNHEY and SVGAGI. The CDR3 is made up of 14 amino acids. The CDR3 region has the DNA TGTGCCAGCAGATCCCCTGAAGGGGCAGCTGAAGCTTTCTTT. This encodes CASRSPEGAAEAFF.

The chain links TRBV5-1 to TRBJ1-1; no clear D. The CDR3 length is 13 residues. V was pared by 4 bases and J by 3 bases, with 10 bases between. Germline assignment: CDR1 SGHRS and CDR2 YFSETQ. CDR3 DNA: TGCGCCAGCAGCACCCAGGTTGACACTGAAGCTTTCTTT. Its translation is CASSTQVDTEAFF.

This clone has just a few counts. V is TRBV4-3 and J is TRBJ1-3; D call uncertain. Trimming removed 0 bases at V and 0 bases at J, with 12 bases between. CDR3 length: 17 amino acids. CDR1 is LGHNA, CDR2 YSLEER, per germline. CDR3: CASSQELARNSGNTIYF. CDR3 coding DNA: TGCGCCAGCAGCCAAGAATTGGCCAGAAACTCTGGAAACACCATATATTTT.

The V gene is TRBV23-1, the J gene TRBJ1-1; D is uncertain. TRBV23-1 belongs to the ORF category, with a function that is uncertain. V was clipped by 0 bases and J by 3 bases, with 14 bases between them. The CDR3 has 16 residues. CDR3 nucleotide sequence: TGCGCCAGCAGTCAATCAGTACCGAACACTTACACTGAAGCTTTCTTT. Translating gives CASSQSVPNTYTEAFF.

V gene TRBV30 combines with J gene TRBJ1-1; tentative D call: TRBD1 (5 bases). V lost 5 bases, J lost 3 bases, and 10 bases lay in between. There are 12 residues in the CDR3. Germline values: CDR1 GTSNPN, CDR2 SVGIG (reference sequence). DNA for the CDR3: TGTGCCTGGGGGGCTTCGTACACTGAAGCTTTCTTT. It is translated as CAWGASYTEAFF.

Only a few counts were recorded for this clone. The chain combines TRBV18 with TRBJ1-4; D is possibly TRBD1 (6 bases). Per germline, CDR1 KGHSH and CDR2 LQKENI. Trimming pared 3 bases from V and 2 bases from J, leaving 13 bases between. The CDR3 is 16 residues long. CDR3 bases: TGTGCCAGCTCACCCCTCCGGACAGAGACTAATGAAAAACTGTTTTTT. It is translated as CASSPLRTETNEKLFF.

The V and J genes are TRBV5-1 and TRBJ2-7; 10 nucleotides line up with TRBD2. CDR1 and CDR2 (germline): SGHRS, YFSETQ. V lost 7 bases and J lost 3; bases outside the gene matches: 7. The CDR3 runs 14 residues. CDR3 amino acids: CASGLAGVGYEQYF. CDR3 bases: TGCGCCAGCGGGCTAGCGGGGGTAGGCTACGAGCAGTACTTC.

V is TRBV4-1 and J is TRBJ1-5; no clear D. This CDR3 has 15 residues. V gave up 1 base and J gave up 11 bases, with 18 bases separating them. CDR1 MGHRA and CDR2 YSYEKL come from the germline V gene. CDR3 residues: CASSQAFGGELSQHF. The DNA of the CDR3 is TGCGCCAGCAGCCAAGCTTTTGGCGGGGAGTTGTCCCAGCATTTT.